The clone carrying this T cell receptor beta chain was detected only a few times. Its antigen is not known. Produced via immunoSEQ multiplex PCR; TCRdb's table is partial and in-frame only. Altogether 150,000 to 200,000 clones are present, about 81% being singletons, with the ten largest covering 0.95% to 1.5%. From the 120-subject validation cohort, which was separate from the roughly 680-subject first cohort, the donors were drawn. The data originate from a study of cytomegalovirus exposure and HLA in healthy donors. Germline lookup yields CDR1 MGHDK and CDR2 SYGVNS. This CDR3 has 15 amino acids. Trimming at V came to 2 bases and at J to 5 bases, leaving 5 bases not matched to a gene. Study-wide results and caveats: A classifier reportedly called cytomegalovirus status with high sensitivity and specificity. The finding came from a later analysis; first-cohort TCR clusters tended to co-occur in the 95 to 150 validation repertoires. There were fewer than 200 TCR beta chains listed as cytomegalovirus-associated.

The TCR comes from a woman in her twenties or thirties in good health and CMV-seronegative. The chain employs TRBV25-1 and TRBJ2-7; 11 bases align to TRBD2. The specimen sequenced was PBMCs. The CDR3 DNA reads as TGTGCCAGCAGTGAAATAGCGGGAGGGCCCCACGAGCAGTACTTC. This encodes CASSEIAGGPHEQYF.